The clone carrying this T cell receptor beta chain showed up many times. Its antigen is not identified. CDR1 is LNHDA, CDR2 SQIVND, per germline (reference sequence). The CDR3 consists of 17 residues. The V and J ends lost 5 bases and 8 bases respectively, with 24 bases between them. The study amplified TCR beta CDR3 regions using RNA transcripts. An opening RT-PCR round employed HTBI primers and preceded a second-round multiplex PCR. TCRdb reanalysed the multiplex PCR reads using MiXCR and keeps one entry per CDR3 protein. The sample holds about 370,000 distinct CDR3 sequences, about a sixth seen once. The hyperthyroidism patients, aged 18 to 65, had been newly diagnosed, with under 2 months' duration. Other autoimmune diseases, uncontrolled infections, pregnancy and lactation each led to patient exclusion. Each diagnosis was determined on the basis of clinical symptoms, serum thyroxine, TRAb, thyroid ultrasound and orbital computed tomography.

The data are from a study of Graves' ophthalmopathy and Graves' hyperthyroidism. General observations from the study: The blood repertoire also included most expanded thyroid clonotypes above 0.001 frequency.

The sequence was collected from an adult woman with stable Graves' hyperthyroidism. The genes are TRBV19 and TRBJ2-2; D is possibly TRBD1 or TRBD2 (6 bases each). Sequencing was performed on peripheral blood. Here the CDR3 reads CASSHRGLETFMGELFF. CDR3 coding DNA: TGTGCCAGTAGTCATCGGGGGCTGGAGACGTTTATGGGGGAGCTGTTTTTT.